A single sample gave rise to the 32 T cell receptor beta chains below, sequenced in a study of blood T cell repertoires in COVID-19. Only in-frame clones appear in the TCRdb table, and some are missing; sequencing was by immunoSEQ multiplex PCR. The repertoire holds around 120,000 clones, with around 78% as singletons. The source material was peripheral blood. All receptors come from a man between 65 and 85 years old with acute or convalescent COVID-19.

This clone was seen a handful of times. The chain uses TRBV19 and TRBJ1-1, with a weak D call TRBD1 (6 bases). Germline values: CDR1 LNHDA, CDR2 SQIVND (reference sequence). Trimming left V 5 bases short and J 4 bases short, with 17 bases between. This CDR3 is 15 amino acids long. The CDR3 region is CASSSDRARGTEAFF. The CDR3 DNA sequence: TGTGCCAGTAGTTCGGACAGAGCCCGGGGCACTGAAGCTTTCTTT.

This chain joins TRBV7-9 and TRBJ1-5; D remains unclear. From germline, CDR1 is SEHNR and CDR2 FQNEAQ (reference sequence). Trimming took off 6 bases at V and 2 bases at J, with 8 bases between the two ends. This CDR3 has 13 amino acids. The chain's CDR3 is CASSTQGNQPQHF. DNA for the CDR3: TGTGCCAGCAGTACTCAGGGCAATCAGCCCCAGCATTTT.

This clone was counted many times. The chain joins TRBV9 to TRBJ2-3, with 7 bases matching TRBD2. The V gene's germline CDR1 is SGDLS and CDR2 YYNGEE. The CDR3 consists of 15 residues. The junction had 5 bases not matched to a gene; V was cut back by 3 bases and J by 1 base. CDR3 region: CASSASRGGTDTQYF. In nucleotides, the CDR3 is TGTGCCAGCAGCGCTAGCCGGGGGGGCACAGATACGCAGTATTTT.

The V and J genes are TRBV5-1 and TRBJ2-5; 14 bases are shared with TRBD2. V dropped 2 bases and J dropped 3; count of bases not matched to a gene: 3. CDR1 and CDR2 (germline): SGHRS, YFSETQ. The length of the CDR3 is 16 residues. For the CDR3, the DNA is TGCGCCAGCAGCTTAGCGGGACTAGCGGGGGAAGAGACCCAGTACTTC. Translating gives CASSLAGLAGEETQYF.

The chain combines TRBV12-5 with TRBJ1-2; the D gene is possibly TRBD1 (5 bases). Trimming pared 2 bases from V and 5 bases from J, leaving 9 bases between. From germline, CDR1 is LGHNT and CDR2 FRNRAP. This CDR3 is 13 amino acids long. CDR3 nucleotide sequence: TGTGCTAGTGGTTTGTCGACAGCTTATGGCTACACCTTC. This translates into CASGLSTAYGYTF.

This rearrangement joins TRBV7-9 to TRBJ2-7; D uncertain. Germline loops: CDR1 SEHNR, CDR2 FQNEAQ (reference sequence). The length of the CDR3 is 13 residues. Trimming left V 1 base short and J 6 bases short, with 10 bases between. The CDR3 loop reads CASSLGFPGEQYF. The DNA for the CDR3 is TGTGCCAGCAGCTTAGGGTTTCCGGGCGAGCAGTACTTC.

This chain connects TRBV19 to TRBJ1-1, with no clear D. The germline V gene has CDR1 LNHDA and CDR2 SQIVND (reference sequence). V lost 9 bases, J lost 1 base, and 18 bases lay in between. This CDR3 region has 15 residues. The CDR3: CASRAATRRNTEAFF. In DNA form, the CDR3 reads TGTGCCAGCCGCGCGGCAACACGTCGGAACACTGAAGCTTTCTTT.

The V gene is TRBV6-2 or TRBV6-3, the J gene TRBJ2-1, with 8 bases lining up with TRBD2. V lost 0 bases, J lost 6 bases, and 7 bases stayed unmatched. This CDR3 contains 16 residues. Germline CDR1 and CDR2: MNHEY and SVGEGT. The CDR3 sequence: CASSYSAGGGSNEQFF. DNA for the CDR3: TGTGCCAGCAGTTACTCTGCTGGCGGGGGGTCCAATGAGCAGTTCTTC.

The V and J genes are TRBV11-3 and TRBJ1-1; D call uncertain. The germline CDR1 and CDR2 sequences are SGHNT and YENEEA. The CDR3 is 14 residues long. V lost 5 bases and J lost 4, with 14 bases in between. For the CDR3, the DNA is TGTGCCAGCAGCCTAGCTGGCCGGGGCACTGAAGCTTTCTTT. As protein: CASSLAGRGTEAFF. Drawing the rest from reference TRBV11-3 and TRBJ1-1, the complete variable domain is EAGVVQSPRYKIIEKKQPVAFWCNPISGHNTLYWYLQNLGQGPELLIRYENEEAVDDSQLPKDRFSAERLKGVDSTLKIQPAELGDSAVYLCASSLAGRGTEAFFGQGTRLTVV.

J is TRBJ1-5 and V is TRBV6-1; 7 nucleotides align to TRBD1. Unmatched junction bases numbered 3, after V lost 2 bases and J lost 2 bases. The CDR3 consists of 15 residues. The germline CDR1 and CDR2 sequences are MNHNS and SASEGT. CDR3 region: CASSERGRGNQPQHF. CDR3 in DNA: TGTGCCAGCAGTGAAAGGGGGCGCGGCAATCAGCCCCAGCATTTT.

The V gene is TRBV11-3, the J gene TRBJ2-7; TRBD1 aligns across 11 bases. Per germline, CDR1 SGHNT and CDR2 YENEEA. Trimming at V came to 10 bases and at J to 4 bases, leaving 6 bases not matched to a gene. The CDR3 has 13 residues. CDR3 residues: CATGTGGGYEQYF. As DNA, the CDR3 is TGTGCCACCGGGACAGGGGGTGGTTACGAGCAGTACTTC.

V and J are TRBV25-1 and TRBJ1-4; possibly TRBD1 for D (6 bases). The germline V gene encodes CDR1 MGHDK and CDR2 SYGVNS. The V end was cut by 1 base, the J end by 11 bases, with 14 bases between. The CDR3 extends over 14 amino acids. As DNA, the CDR3 is TGTGCCAGCAGTGAATCAGGGGACATGGATAAACTGTTTTTT. Protein: CASSESGDMDKLFF. The full variable domain, completed using reference TRBV25-1 and TRBJ1-4, is EADIYQTPRYLVIGTGKKITLECSQTMGHDKMYWYQQDPGMELHLIHYSYGVNSTEKGDLSSESTVSRIRTEHFPLTLESARPSHTSQYLCASSESGDMDKLFFGSGTQLSVL.

The chain is built from TRBV5-4 and TRBJ1-6, with D maybe TRBD1 (6 bases). Germline CDR1 SGHNT, CDR2 YYREEE (reference sequence). Trimming pared 2 bases from V and 8 bases from J, leaving 14 bases between. This CDR3 is built from 15 residues. The CDR3 protein is CASSFFLQGDSPLHF. The CDR3 DNA sequence: TGTGCCAGCAGCTTTTTTCTACAGGGAGATTCACCCCTCCACTTT.

V gene TRBV5-5 combines with J gene TRBJ1-5; no definite D call. Germline loops: CDR1 SGHKS, CDR2 YYEKEE (reference sequence). Deletions cut 4 bases from V and 2 bases from J, with 4 bases between. CDR3 size: 12 residues. The CDR3 sequence is CASSRGNQPQHF. The CDR3, as DNA: TGTGCCAGCAGCCGGGGCAATCAGCCCCAGCATTTT.

The chain employs TRBV18 and TRBJ1-1, with a tentative D call TRBD1 (5 bases). The germline V gene encodes CDR1 KGHSH and CDR2 LQKENI. Trimming removed 8 bases at V and 1 base at J, with 17 bases between. There are 15 residues in the CDR3. The CDR3 here is CASTASGVSNTEAFF. The CDR3 DNA follows: TGTGCCAGCACCGCCTCGGGGGTCTCGAACACTGAAGCTTTCTTT.

The chain has TRBV10-3 and TRBJ1-2, with a possible D match to TRBD1 (5 bases). The CDR3 extends over 13 amino acids. Germline V lookup: CDR1 ENHRY, CDR2 SYGVKD. V dropped 4 bases and J dropped 6 bases, with 12 bases sitting between them. DNA for the CDR3: TGTGCCATCAGTGTGGGCCCCAGGGATGGCTACACCTTC. Encoded protein: CAISVGPRDGYTF.

This clone was picked up a small number of times. The rearrangement links TRBV6-5 to TRBJ1-2; perhaps TRBD1 as D (5 bases). Germline lookup yields CDR1 MNHEY and CDR2 SVGAGI. The CDR3 extends over 13 amino acids. V was pared by 6 bases and J by 8 bases, with 16 bases between. In DNA form, the CDR3 reads TGTGCCAGCAGCCCCGACAGCATAAGGGGCTACACCTTC. Protein: CASSPDSIRGYTF.

The chain is built from TRBV4-2 and TRBJ1-2; D perhaps matches TRBD1 (6 bases). CDR3 size: 14 residues. Trimming left V 1 base short and J 4 bases short, with 10 bases between. From germline, CDR1 is LGHNA and CDR2 YNFKEQ. The CDR3 loop reads CASSQGGQRYGYTF. The CDR3 bases are TGTGCCAGCAGCCAAGGGGGGCAGCGCTATGGCTACACCTTC.

The chain carries TRBV4-3 and TRBJ1-3; TRBD1 is a possible D gene (6 bases). V lost 5 bases to trimming and J lost 2 bases, with 13 bases between them. Germline CDR1 and CDR2: LGHNA and YSLEER. The length of the CDR3 is 15 residues. This chain's CDR3 is CASSFRTATGNTIYF. CDR3 nucleotide sequence: TGCGCCAGCAGCTTTAGGACAGCGACTGGAAACACCATATATTTT.

The rearrangement uses TRBV7-9 and TRBJ2-1; 13 bases match TRBD2. V gave up 6 bases and J gave up 0 bases; unmatched junction bases: 2. Germline V gene sequence: CDR1 SEHNR, CDR2 FQNEAQ (reference sequence). The CDR3 has 16 residues. As DNA, the CDR3 is TGTGCCAGCAGTTGGACTAGCGGGAGCTCCTACAATGAGCAGTTCTTC. It yields the protein CASSWTSGSSYNEQFF.

J is TRBJ2-1 and V is TRBV5-1; 7 bases are a match to TRBD1. From germline, CDR1 is SGHRS and CDR2 YFSETQ. The CDR3 is 15 amino acids. Losses at the gene ends were 0 bases for V and 5 bases for J; bases not matched to a gene: 5. The CDR3 loop reads CASSLGQGTNNEQFF. The DNA of the CDR3 is TGCGCCAGCAGCTTGGGACAGGGAACGAACAATGAGCAGTTCTTC.

The rearrangement uses TRBV6-6 and TRBJ1-2, with no clear D. The CDR3 extends over 14 amino acids. Germline V lookup: CDR1 MNHNY, CDR2 SVGAGI (reference sequence). V was shortened by 4 bases and J by 4 bases, with 13 bases between the two germline ends. The CDR3 region is CASSSLAGRYGYTF. CDR3 nucleotides: TGTGCCAGCAGTTCCCTGGCAGGCCGCTATGGCTACACCTTC.

This sequence joins TRBV6-2 or TRBV6-3 and TRBJ2-1; 8 nucleotides line up with TRBD2. CDR3 length: 16 amino acids. Germline V gene lookup returns CDR1 MNHEY and CDR2 SVGEGT. The V gene end was trimmed by 6 bases and the J gene end by 2 bases; junction bases not matched to a gene: 9. CDR3 bases: TGTGCCAGCAGCGCCAGGGACGGGGGGGCCTACAATGAGCAGTTCTTC. It specifies CASSARDGGAYNEQFF.

The genes are TRBV4-3 and TRBJ2-2; D possibly corresponds to TRBD2 (5 bases). The CDR3 totals 18 residues. The V and J ends lost 2 bases and 5 bases respectively, with 21 bases between them. CDR1 is LGHNA, CDR2 YSLEER, per germline. This chain's CDR3 is CASSQFQVGGRGTGELFF. DNA for the CDR3: TGCGCCAGCAGCCAATTCCAGGTTGGAGGCCGGGGAACCGGGGAGCTGTTTTTT.

This clone was seen just once. V gene TRBV4-3 combines with J gene TRBJ1-1, with D perhaps matching TRBD1 (5 bases). The CDR3 has 13 amino acids. The ends were cut back, 1 base at V and 8 bases at J, with 11 bases in the middle. Germline lookup yields CDR1 LGHNA and CDR2 YSLEER. The CDR3 DNA follows: TGCGCCAGCAGCCAAGTCAAGGGGATGGAAGCTTTCTTT. This encodes CASSQVKGMEAFF.

The chain carries TRBV2 and TRBJ2-1; possibly TRBD2 for D (6 bases). Trimming stripped 7 bases from V and 12 bases from J, with 10 bases between. Germline V gives CDR1 SNHLY, CDR2 FYNNEI. CDR3 length: 10 amino acids. For the CDR3, the DNA is TGTGCCAGCAATGGGGGGTGGCAGTTCTTC. It encodes CASNGGWQFF.

The rearrangement joins TRBV7-3 to TRBJ2-3, with 7 positions matching TRBD1. The CDR3 has 15 amino acids. Germline V lookup: CDR1 SGHTA, CDR2 FQGTGA. The V segment lost 5 bases and the J segment 0 bases; nucleotides outside the gene matches: 5. This CDR3 reads CASSQQTGSTDTQYF. CDR3 nucleotides: TGTGCCAGCAGCCAACAGACAGGGAGCACAGATACGCAGTATTTT.

This clone was observed a few times. The chain links TRBV2 to TRBJ1-4; D remains unclear. Between the trimmed V and J ends, which lost 6 bases and 0 bases, there was a span of 14 bases. CDR3 size: 16 residues. CDR1 and CDR2 from the germline V gene are SNHLY and FYNNEI. The CDR3 DNA sequence: TGTGCCAGCAGCGTCGAGTCCCCTGCAACTAATGAAAAACTGTTTTTT. It specifies CASSVESPATNEKLFF.

The chain uses TRBV5-1 and TRBJ2-5; 12 bases are a match to TRBD1. The CDR3 has 15 residues. Germline trimming cut 1 base from V and 5 bases from J; bases unmatched to any gene: 3. Germline V gene data show CDR1 as SGHRS and CDR2 as YFSETQ. CDR3 sequence: CASSLWDRGLETQYF. CDR3 nucleotide sequence: TGCGCCAGCAGCTTGTGGGACAGGGGGCTGGAGACCCAGTACTTC. The variable domain in full, completed from reference TRBV5-1 and TRBJ2-5, reads KAGVTQTPRYLIKTRGQQVTLSCSPISGHRSVSWYQQTPGQGLQFLFEYFSETQRNKGNFPGRFSGRQFSNSRSEMNVSTLELGDSALYLCASSLWDRGLETQYFGPGTRLLVL.

This clone appeared once. The J gene is TRBJ1-6, the V gene TRBV3-1 (or the pseudogene TRBV3-2); 8 bases fit TRBD1. Germline V lookup: CDR1 LGHDT, CDR2 YNNKEL (reference sequence). V trimming: 4 bases; J trimming: 7 bases; junction bases outside the gene matches: 6. This CDR3 region has 15 residues. DNA for the CDR3: TGTGCCAGCAGCCTAGACAGGGGTCTGAATTCACCCCTCCACTTT. Protein product: CASSLDRGLNSPLHF.

V is TRBV12-3 or TRBV12-4 and J is TRBJ2-7; no definite D call. The CDR3 is made up of 11 amino acids. The V end lost 5 bases, the J end lost 6 bases, and 8 bases lay between the germline ends. CDR3 residues: CASSPLSEQYF. The CDR3 nucleotides are TGTGCCAGCAGTCCCCTAAGCGAGCAGTACTTC.

V and J are TRBV4-3 and TRBJ1-5, with TRBD1 as a possible D gene (6 bases). This CDR3 comprises 21 residues. V lost 8 bases and J 0 bases, leaving 32 bases between the germline ends. Germline values: CDR1 LGHNA, CDR2 YSLEER. The CDR3 sequence: CASERSSPKPGQNRSNQPQHF. The CDR3 region has the DNA TGCGCCAGCGAGCGTTCGTCCCCTAAACCCGGACAGAACCGTAGCAATCAGCCCCAGCATTTT.